The 22 T cell receptor beta chains in this list originate from one sample, sequenced in a study of cytomegalovirus exposure and HLA in healthy donors. Vbeta (60) and Jbeta (13) primers were used in the PCR. Clones were read by immunoSEQ multiplex PCR, and TCRdb kept only the in-frame ones, dropping some. The table shows 150,000 to 200,000 clones, with 76% occurring only once. Sequenced input: PBMCs. Receptors originate from a young man in good health and CMV-seronegative.

The CDR3 sequence: CAISGPRVQYF. CDR3 DNA: TGTGCCATCAGTGGGCCGAGGGTGCAGTACTTC. The chain is built from TRBV10-3 and TRBJ2-7; possible D gene TRBD2, 5 bases. The CDR3 is made up of 11 amino acids. V was pared by 4 bases and J by 9 bases, with 10 bases between. Germline V lookup: CDR1 ENHRY, CDR2 SYGVKD.

This clone was observed once. The V and J genes are TRBV29-1 and TRBJ2-1; 10 bases agree with TRBD1. With V trimmed by 4 bases and J by 6 bases, 9 bases remained unmatched. The CDR3 contains 15 residues. CDR1 is SQVTM and CDR2 is ANQGSEA in the germline V gene. The CDR3 region has the DNA TGCAGCGTTGCGGGGGACAGGGGAATGTCCAATGAGCAGTTCTTC. Protein: CSVAGDRGMSNEQFF.

The chain is built from TRBV6-5 and TRBJ1-2; no clear D gene. Germline V gives CDR1 MNHEY, CDR2 SVGAGI. The ends were cut back, 2 bases at V and 4 bases at J, with 8 bases in the middle. The CDR3 runs 13 residues. The chain's CDR3 is CASSYGQIYGYTF. Written as DNA, the CDR3 is TGTGCCAGCAGTTACGGGCAGATCTATGGCTACACCTTC.

The J gene is TRBJ2-1, the V gene TRBV29-1; possibly TRBD1 for D (6 bases). The CDR3 length is 13 residues. V was pared by 6 bases and J by 4 bases, with 13 bases between. CDR1 SQVTM and CDR2 ANQGSEA come from the germline V gene. DNA for the CDR3: TGCAGCGTCGATTTCACAGGGTACAATGAGCAGTTCTTC. Protein product: CSVDFTGYNEQFF.

This chain connects TRBV7-9 to TRBJ1-2, with 12 nucleotides matching TRBD1. V trimming: 7 bases; J trimming: 2 bases; junction bases outside the gene matches: 8. The germline gives CDR1 SEHNR, CDR2 FQNEAQ (reference sequence). The CDR3 runs to 16 residues. CDR3 in amino acids: CASTPVGTGGNYGYTF. Written as DNA, the CDR3 is TGTGCCAGCACCCCTGTCGGGACAGGGGGCAACTATGGCTACACCTTC. Drawing the rest from reference TRBV7-9 and TRBJ1-2, the complete variable domain is DTGVSQNPRHKITKRGQNVTFRCDPISEHNRLYWYRQTLGQGPEFLTYFQNEAQLEKSRLLSDRFSAERPKGSFSTLEIQRTEQGDSAMYLCASTPVGTGGNYGYTFGSGTRLTVV.

This chain connects TRBV5-4 to TRBJ1-2; D not certain. The germline V gene has CDR1 SGHNT and CDR2 YYREEE (reference sequence). Trimming removed 2 bases from V and 2 bases from J, with 10 bases in between. The CDR3 loop spans 14 amino acids. The CDR3 bases are TGTGCCAGCAGCTTTGGTACACCGAACTATGGCTACACCTTC. Translating it yields CASSFGTPNYGYTF. Drawing the rest from reference TRBV5-4 and TRBJ1-2, the complete variable domain is ETGVTQSPTHLIKTRGQQVTLRCSSQSGHNTVSWYQQALGQGPQFIFQYYREEENGRGNFPPRFSGLQFPNYSSELNVNALELDDSALYLCASSFGTPNYGYTFGSGTRLTVV.

In the case of this clone: At the DNA level, this CDR3 is encoded by other sequences in the same sample as well. The CDR3 bases are TGCGCCAGCAGTGATCCCGGGACAGGGTATGGAGATACGCAGTATTTT. Protein sequence: CASSDPGTGYGDTQYF. The genes are TRBV10-1 and TRBJ2-3, with TRBD1 matching over 9 bases. This CDR3 contains 16 residues. V dropped 3 bases and J dropped 5; count of bases not matched to a gene: 9. In germline, CDR1 is WNHNN, CDR2 SYGVQD (reference sequence).

The rearrangement links TRBV28 to TRBJ2-2, with no clear D. Germline values: CDR1 MDHEN, CDR2 SYDVKM. V was pared by 6 bases and J by 4 bases, with 6 bases between. The CDR3 runs to 12 residues. The CDR3 DNA is TGTGCCAGCAGCCTTTCCACCGGGGAGCTGTTTTTT. Translated, it gives CASSLSTGELFF.

The chain carries TRBV20-1 and TRBJ1-1, with D uncertain. CDR3 length: 11 amino acids. Trimming took 5 bases from V and 5 from J, leaving 9 bases between them. From germline, CDR1 is DFQATT and CDR2 SNEGSKA (reference sequence). CDR3 loop: CSAEEGTEAFF. CDR3 sequence (DNA): TGCAGTGCTGAAGAGGGTACTGAAGCTTTCTTT.

This sequence joins TRBV5-6 and TRBJ1-1; 8 bases line up with TRBD1. Looked up from germline, CDR1 is SGHDT and CDR2 is YYEEEE. The CDR3 covers 15 residues. With 3 bases clipped from V and 3 bases from J, the junction kept 7 bases outside the gene matches. This chain's CDR3 is CASSSGQGFDTEAFF. The CDR3 nucleotides are TGTGCCAGCAGCTCAGGACAGGGATTTGACACTGAAGCTTTCTTT.

The chain combines TRBV30 with TRBJ1-6; D call uncertain. CDR3 size: 15 residues. CDR1 and CDR2 (germline): GTSNPN, SVGIG (reference sequence). Trimming stripped 3 bases from V and 0 bases from J, with 9 bases between. CDR3 residues: CAWRTEGSYNSPLHF. The CDR3 region has the DNA TGTGCCTGGAGGACCGAGGGCTCCTATAATTCACCCCTCCACTTT.

V and J are TRBV29-1 and TRBJ1-1; no clear D. Germline V gives CDR1 SQVTM, CDR2 ANQGSEA. With 4 bases removed from V and 2 bases from J, the gap between germline ends came to 17 bases. CDR3 length: 15 residues. CDR3: CSVARPGVGNTEAFF. CDR3 DNA sequence: TGCAGCGTTGCGCGCCCCGGGGTGGGCAACACTGAAGCTTTCTTT.

The rearrangement joins TRBV28 to TRBJ1-6, with a possible D match to TRBD1 (5 bases). This CDR3 comprises 14 residues. Germline CDR1 MDHEN, CDR2 SYDVKM. The V gene lost 5 bases and the J gene lost 6 bases, with 11 bases spanning the gap. The CDR3 here is CASSDLGPNSPLHF. The CDR3 DNA reads TGTGCCAGCAGTGACCTGGGGCCTAATTCACCCCTCCACTTT.

This clone was seen only a few times. This chain connects TRBV6-6 to TRBJ2-7; possibly TRBD1 for D (6 bases). The V end was cut by 5 bases, the J end by 4 bases, with 12 bases between. The CDR3 extends over 13 amino acids. CDR1 is MNHNY, CDR2 SVGAGI, per germline (reference sequence). The DNA of the CDR3 is TGTGCCAGCAGTCCCGCTGGACAGTACGAGCAGTACTTC. Its protein product is CASSPAGQYEQYF.

The chain has TRBV6-1 and TRBJ2-3; 8 nucleotides align to TRBD2. The CDR3 loop spans 15 amino acids. V lost 7 bases to trimming and J lost 2 bases; unmatched junction nucleotides: 8. Germline V gene sequence: CDR1 MNHNS, CDR2 SASEGT. The CDR3 sequence is CASKLSGGYTDTQYF. CDR3 DNA: TGTGCCAGCAAACTAAGCGGGGGATACACAGATACGCAGTATTTT.

The chain recombines TRBV30 with TRBJ2-5; 10 positions agree with TRBD1. The DNA end is more similar to TRBJ2-7, so the J call may be wrong. The CDR3 totals 16 residues. Germline V CDR1 and CDR2: GTSNPN, SVGIG (reference sequence). The CDR3 nucleotides are TGTGCCTGGGACAGGGGGCGCCTCACCCTCTCTTACGAGCAGTACTTC. Translated: CAWDRGRLTLSYEQYF.

The chain has TRBV27 and TRBJ1-1; 9 nucleotides agree with TRBD1. The CDR3 consists of 14 residues. V trimming: 8 bases; J trimming: 1 base; junction bases outside the gene matches: 5. CDR1 and CDR2 (germline): MNHEY, SMNVEV (reference sequence). CDR3 in amino acids: CASEGQGRNTEAFF. The CDR3, as DNA: TGTGCCAGCGAGGGACAGGGACGGAACACTGAAGCTTTCTTT.

The rearrangement joins TRBV11-3 to TRBJ2-5, with 7 bases identical to TRBD2. CDR3 length equals 15 residues. Germline CDR1 reads SGHNT; CDR2 reads YENEEA. The V and J ends lost 5 bases and 3 bases, in that order; junction bases with no gene match: 9. The CDR3 here is CASSHGGRGEETQYF. The CDR3 DNA sequence: TGTGCCAGCAGCCACGGGGGGAGAGGGGAAGAGACCCAGTACTTC.

The rearrangement joins TRBV6-5 to TRBJ1-5; maybe TRBD1 (6 bases). Trimming removed 7 bases at V and 4 bases at J, with 11 bases between. Germline CDR1 MNHEY, CDR2 SVGAGI. CDR3 length: 13 residues. CDR3 in DNA: TGTGCCAGCAACCAACAGGGTAATCAGCCCCAGCATTTT. Its translation is CASNQQGNQPQHF.

V is TRBV5-1 and J is TRBJ2-2, with 8 bases identical to TRBD1. Germline V CDR1 and CDR2: SGHRS, YFSETQ. The ends lost 3 bases at V and 2 bases at J; junction bases unmatched: 9. The CDR3 covers 17 residues. The DNA of the CDR3 is TGCGCCAGCAGCTCGGAGCTCGGACAGGGTAACACCGGGGAGCTGTTTTTT. This sequence encodes CASSSELGQGNTGELFF.

The rearrangement joins TRBV5-5 to TRBJ2-1; 16 bases map to TRBD2. The ends lost 4 bases at V and 12 bases at J; junction bases unmatched: 7. The CDR3 is 15 residues long. Germline V gene data show CDR1 as SGHKS and CDR2 as YYEKEE (reference sequence). The CDR3 loop is CASSPGTSGREGQFF. CDR3 sequence (DNA): TGTGCCAGCAGCCCCGGGACTAGCGGGAGGGAAGGGCAGTTCTTC.

V and J are TRBV5-4 and TRBJ2-3; D may be TRBD1 (6 bases). Germline V CDR1 and CDR2: SGHNT, YYREEE (reference sequence). Trimming pared 6 bases from V and 5 bases from J, leaving 16 bases between. CDR3 size: 14 residues. The DNA for the CDR3 is TGTGCCAGCACCAAACAGGACAGCGAAGATACGCAGTATTTT. This gives the protein CASTKQDSEDTQYF.